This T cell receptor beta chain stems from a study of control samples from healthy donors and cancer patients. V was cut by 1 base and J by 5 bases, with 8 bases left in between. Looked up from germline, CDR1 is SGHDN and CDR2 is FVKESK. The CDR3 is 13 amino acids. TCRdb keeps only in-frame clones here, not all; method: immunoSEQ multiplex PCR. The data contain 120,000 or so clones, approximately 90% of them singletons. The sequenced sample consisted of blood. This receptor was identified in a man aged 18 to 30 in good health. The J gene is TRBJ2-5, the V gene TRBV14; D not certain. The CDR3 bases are TGTGCCAGCAGCCAAGCTGGGGTGGAGACCCAGTACTTC. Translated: CASSQAGVETQYF.